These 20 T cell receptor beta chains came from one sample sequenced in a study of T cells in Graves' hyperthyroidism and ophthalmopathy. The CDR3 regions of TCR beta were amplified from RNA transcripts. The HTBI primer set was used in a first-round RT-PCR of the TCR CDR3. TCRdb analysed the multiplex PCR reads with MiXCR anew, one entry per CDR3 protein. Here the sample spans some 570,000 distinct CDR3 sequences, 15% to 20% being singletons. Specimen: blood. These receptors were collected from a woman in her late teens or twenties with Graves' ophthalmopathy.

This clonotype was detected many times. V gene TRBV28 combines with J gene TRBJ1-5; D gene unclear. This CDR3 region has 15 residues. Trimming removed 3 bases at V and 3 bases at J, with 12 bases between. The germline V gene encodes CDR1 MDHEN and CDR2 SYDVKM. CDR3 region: CASSFARRYNQPQHF. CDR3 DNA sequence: TGTGCCAGCAGTTTTGCCAGACGATACAATCAGCCCCAGCATTTT.

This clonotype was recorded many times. CDR3: CASSPDRTGEKLFF. For the CDR3, the DNA is TGCGCCAGCAGCCCAGACAGGACCGGGGAAAAACTGTTTTTT. The V gene is TRBV5-1, the J gene TRBJ1-4, with D possibly matching TRBD1 (6 bases). The CDR3 has 14 amino acids. With 4 bases removed from V and 8 bases from J, the gap between germline ends came to 15 bases. Germline-derived CDR1 and CDR2 are SGHRS and YFSETQ.

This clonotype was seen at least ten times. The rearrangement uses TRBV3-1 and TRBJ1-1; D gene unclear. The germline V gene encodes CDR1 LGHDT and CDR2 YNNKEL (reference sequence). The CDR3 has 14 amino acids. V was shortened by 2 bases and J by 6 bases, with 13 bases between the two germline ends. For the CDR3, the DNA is TGTGCCAGCAGCCAAAGCTGGGGTAACGCTGAAGCTTTCTTT. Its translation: CASSQSWGNAEAFF. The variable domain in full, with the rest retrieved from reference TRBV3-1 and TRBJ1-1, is DTAVSQTPKYLVTQMGNDKSIKCEQNLGHDTMYWYKQDSKKFLKIMFSYNNKELIINETVPNRFSPKSPDKAHLNLHINSLELGDSAVYFCASSQSWGNAEAFFGQGTRLTVV.

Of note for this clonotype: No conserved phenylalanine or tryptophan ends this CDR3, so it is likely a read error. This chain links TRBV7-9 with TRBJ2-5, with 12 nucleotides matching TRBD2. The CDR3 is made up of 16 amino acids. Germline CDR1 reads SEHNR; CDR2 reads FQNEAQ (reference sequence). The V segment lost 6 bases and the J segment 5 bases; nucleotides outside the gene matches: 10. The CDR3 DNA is TGTGCCAGCAGTGACCTACTAGCGGGAGGTCGGGAGACCCAGTACCTC. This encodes CASSDLLAGGRETQYL.

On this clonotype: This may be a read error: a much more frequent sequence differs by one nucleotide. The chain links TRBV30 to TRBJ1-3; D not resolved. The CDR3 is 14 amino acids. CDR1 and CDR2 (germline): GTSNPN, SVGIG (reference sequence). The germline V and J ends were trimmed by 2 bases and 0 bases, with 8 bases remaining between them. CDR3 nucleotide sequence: TGTGCCTGGAGTCCCACATGCTCTGGAAACACCATATATTTT. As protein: CAWSPTCSGNTIYF. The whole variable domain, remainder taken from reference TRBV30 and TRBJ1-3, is SQTIHQWPATLVQPVGSPLSLECTVEGTSNPNLYWYRQAAGRGLQLLFYSVGIGQISSEVPQNLSASRPQDRQFILSSKKLLLSDSGFYLCAWSPTCSGNTIYFGEGSWLTVV.

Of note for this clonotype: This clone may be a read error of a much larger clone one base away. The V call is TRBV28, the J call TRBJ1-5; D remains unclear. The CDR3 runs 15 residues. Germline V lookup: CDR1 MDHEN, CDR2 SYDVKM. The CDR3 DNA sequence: TGTGCCAGCAGTTTAACCGGGAGAAGCAATCGGCCCCAGCATTTT. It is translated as CASSLTGRSNRPQHF.

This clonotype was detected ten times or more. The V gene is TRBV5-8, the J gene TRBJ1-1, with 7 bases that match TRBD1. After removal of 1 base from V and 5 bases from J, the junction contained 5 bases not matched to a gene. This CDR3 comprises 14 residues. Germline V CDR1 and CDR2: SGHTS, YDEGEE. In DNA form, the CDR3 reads TGTGCCAGCAGCTTGAAGGGGGCGGGAACTGAAGCTTTCTTT. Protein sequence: CASSLKGAGTEAFF.

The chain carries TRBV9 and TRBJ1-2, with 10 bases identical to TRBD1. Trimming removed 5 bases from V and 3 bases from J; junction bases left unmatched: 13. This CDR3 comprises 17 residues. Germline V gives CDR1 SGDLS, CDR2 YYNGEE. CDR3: CASSHSRQGAAYYGYTF. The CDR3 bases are TGTGCCAGCAGTCACTCCCGACAGGGGGCTGCCTACTATGGCTACACCTTC.

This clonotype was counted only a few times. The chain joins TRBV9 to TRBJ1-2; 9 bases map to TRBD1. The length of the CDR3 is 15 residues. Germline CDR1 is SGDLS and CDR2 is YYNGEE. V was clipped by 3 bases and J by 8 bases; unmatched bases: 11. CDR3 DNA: TGTGCCAGCAGCGGGCGGACAGGGGCTCGTGGGGGCTACACCTTC. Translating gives CASSGRTGARGGYTF.

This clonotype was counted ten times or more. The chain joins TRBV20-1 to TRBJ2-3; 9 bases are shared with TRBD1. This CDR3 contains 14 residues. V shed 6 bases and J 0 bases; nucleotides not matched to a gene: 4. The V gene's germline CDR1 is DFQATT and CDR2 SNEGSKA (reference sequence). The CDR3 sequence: CSAETGGSTDTQYF. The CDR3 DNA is TGCAGTGCGGAGACAGGGGGTAGCACAGATACGCAGTATTTT.

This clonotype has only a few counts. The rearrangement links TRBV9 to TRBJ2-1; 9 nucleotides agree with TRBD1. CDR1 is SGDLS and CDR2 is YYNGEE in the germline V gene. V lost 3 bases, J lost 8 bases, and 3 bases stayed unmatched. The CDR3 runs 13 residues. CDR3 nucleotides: TGTGCCAGCAGCGGGGACAGGGACGATGAGCAGTTCTTC. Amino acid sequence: CASSGDRDDEQFF.

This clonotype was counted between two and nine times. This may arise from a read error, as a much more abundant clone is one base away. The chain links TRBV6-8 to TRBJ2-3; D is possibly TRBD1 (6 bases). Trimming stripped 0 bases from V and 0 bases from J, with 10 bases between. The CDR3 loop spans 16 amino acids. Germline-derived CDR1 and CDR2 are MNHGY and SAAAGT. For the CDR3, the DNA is TGTGCCAGCAGTTACTCGAGGACAGCTAGCACAGATACGCAGTATTTT. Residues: CASSYSRTASTDTQYF.

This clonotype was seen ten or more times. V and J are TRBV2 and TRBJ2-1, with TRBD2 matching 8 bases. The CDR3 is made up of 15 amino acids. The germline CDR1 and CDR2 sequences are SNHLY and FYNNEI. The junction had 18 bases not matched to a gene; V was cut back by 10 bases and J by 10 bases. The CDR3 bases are TGTGCCACAGGACTAGCAGGTACAATGATCGGAGAGCAGTTCTTC. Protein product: CATGLAGTMIGEQFF.

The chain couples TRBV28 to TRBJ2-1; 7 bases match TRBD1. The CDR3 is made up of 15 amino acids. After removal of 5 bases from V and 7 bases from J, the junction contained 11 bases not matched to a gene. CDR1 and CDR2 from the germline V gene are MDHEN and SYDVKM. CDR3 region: CASSEAETGSNEQFF. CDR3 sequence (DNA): TGTGCCAGCAGTGAGGCCGAGACAGGGTCGAATGAGCAGTTCTTC.

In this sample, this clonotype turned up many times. CDR3 sequence: CAWSVSGSMTEAFF. Written as DNA, the CDR3 is TGTGCCTGGAGTGTTTCCGGGAGTATGACTGAAGCTTTCTTT. This sequence joins TRBV30 and TRBJ1-1; unclear D gene. The length of the CDR3 is 14 residues. The V and J ends lost 0 bases and 5 bases respectively, with 13 bases between them. In germline, CDR1 is GTSNPN, CDR2 SVGIG (reference sequence).

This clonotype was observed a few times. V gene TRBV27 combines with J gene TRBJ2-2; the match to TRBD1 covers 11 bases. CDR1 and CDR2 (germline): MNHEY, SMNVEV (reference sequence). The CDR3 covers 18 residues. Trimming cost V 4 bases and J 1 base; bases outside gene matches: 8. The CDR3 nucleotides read TGTGCCAGCAGTTATTCAGGGACAGGGGGGGGGAACACCGGGGAGCTGTTTTTT. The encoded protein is CASSYSGTGGGNTGELFF.

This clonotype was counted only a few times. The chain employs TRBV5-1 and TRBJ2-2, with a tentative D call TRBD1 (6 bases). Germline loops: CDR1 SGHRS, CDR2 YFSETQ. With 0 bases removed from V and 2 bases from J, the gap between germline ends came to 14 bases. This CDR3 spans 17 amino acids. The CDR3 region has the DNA TGCGCCAGCAGCTTGGGGCCCAACAGGGCCAACACCGGGGAGCTGTTTTTT. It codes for CASSLGPNRANTGELFF.

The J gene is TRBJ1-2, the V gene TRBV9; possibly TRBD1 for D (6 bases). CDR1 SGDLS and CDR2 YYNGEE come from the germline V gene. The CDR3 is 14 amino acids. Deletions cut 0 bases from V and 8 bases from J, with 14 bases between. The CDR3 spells CASSVDEGGSGYTF. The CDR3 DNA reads TGTGCCAGCAGCGTAGACGAAGGGGGAAGCGGCTACACCTTC.

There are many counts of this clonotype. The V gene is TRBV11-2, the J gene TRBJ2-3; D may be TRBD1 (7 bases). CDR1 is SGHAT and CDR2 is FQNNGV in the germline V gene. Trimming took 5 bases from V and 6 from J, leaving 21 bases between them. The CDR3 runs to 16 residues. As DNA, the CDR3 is TGTGCCAGCAGCCCCTGGACCGCGGAGGGGGCGGATACGCAGTATTTT. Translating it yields CASSPWTAEGADTQYF.

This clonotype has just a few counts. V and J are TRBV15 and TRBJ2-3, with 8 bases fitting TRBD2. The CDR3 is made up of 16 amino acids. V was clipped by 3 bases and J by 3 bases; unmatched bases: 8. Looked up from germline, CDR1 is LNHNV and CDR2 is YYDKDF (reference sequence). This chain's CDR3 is CATSRGGRGGTDTQYF. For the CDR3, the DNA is TGTGCCACCAGCAGGGGGGGACGGGGGGGGACAGATACGCAGTATTTT.